Below, one T cell receptor beta chain is given with its context. Its antigen is unknown. In the PCR, 60 Vbeta and 13 Jbeta primers were used. Assay used: immunoSEQ multiplex PCR; TCRdb lists only in-frame clones, some missing. In all, the sample yields about 200,000 clones. The CDR3 sequence is 16 residues long. V was cut by 2 bases and J by 0 bases, with 13 bases left in between. Germline V CDR1 and CDR2: SGHTA, FQGTGA. The data originate from a study of cytomegalovirus exposure and HLA in healthy donors. Whole-study findings and limits: The majority of TCR sequences were rare, yet some public TCRs appeared in many donors.

The sequence derives from a girl aged 2-10 years in good health and CMV-seropositive. This sequence joins TRBV7-3 and TRBJ1-1; a possible D gene is TRBD1 (5 bases). The source material was PBMCs. The CDR3 reads CASSLSGELMNTEAFF. The DNA for the CDR3 is TGTGCCAGCAGCTTATCGGGGGAACTCATGAACACTGAAGCTTTCTTT.